This paragraph reports one T cell receptor beta chain. The antigen is undetermined. Assay: immunoSEQ multiplex PCR; the TCRdb copy retains only in-frame clones and omits some. This repertoire shows roughly 62,000 clones, over 80% found once; its top ten account for approximately 4.5%. The source of the sample is a study of OX40 agonist ivuxolimab in advanced cancers. Study details: Hepatocellular carcinoma, melanoma, renal cell or head and neck cancer affected the dose-escalation patients. Findings of the study overall: In the 0.1 to 3.0 mg/kg range, CD4+ and CD8+ blood T cells had expanded clonally by week 6. Some patients without response likewise showed low normalized clonal expansion.

This CDR3 comprises 16 residues. From germline, CDR1 is SGDLS and CDR2 YYNGEE. V was shortened by 0 bases and J by 0 bases, with 10 bases between the two germline ends. The TCR originated in an adult with an advanced solid tumor such as melanoma, head and neck, liver or kidney cancer. This material consisted of CD4+ or CD8+ T cells sorted from blood, taken in a trial of the OX40 agonist ivuxolimab. The rearrangement joins TRBV9 to TRBJ1-3, with D hard to call. In DNA, the CDR3 is TGTGCCAGCAGCGTAGTCGGAGACAACTCTGGAAACACCATATATTTT. Translated: CASSVVGDNSGNTIYF. The whole variable domain, filled in from reference TRBV9 and TRBJ1-3, reads DSGVTQTPKHLITATGQRVTLRCSPRSGDLSVYWYQQSLDQGLQFLIQYYNGEERAKGNILERFSAQQFPDLHSELNLSSLELGDSALYFCASSVVGDNSGNTIYFGEGSWLTVV.